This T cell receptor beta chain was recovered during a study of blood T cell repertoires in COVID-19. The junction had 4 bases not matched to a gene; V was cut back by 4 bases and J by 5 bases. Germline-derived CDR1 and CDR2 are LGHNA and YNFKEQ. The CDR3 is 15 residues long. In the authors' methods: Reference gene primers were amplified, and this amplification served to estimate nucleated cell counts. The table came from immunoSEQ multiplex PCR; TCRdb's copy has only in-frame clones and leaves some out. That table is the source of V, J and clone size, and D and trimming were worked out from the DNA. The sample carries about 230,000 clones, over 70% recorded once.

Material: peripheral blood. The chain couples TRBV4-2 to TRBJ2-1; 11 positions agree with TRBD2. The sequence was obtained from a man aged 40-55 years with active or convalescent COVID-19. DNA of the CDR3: TGTGCCAGCAGCCGGGGACTAGCGGAGAACAATGAGCAGTTCTTC. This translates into CASSRGLAENNEQFF.